This record concerns one T cell receptor beta chain sequence. Its antigen is unidentified. The entry originates in a study of OX40 agonist ivuxolimab in advanced cancers. Across the whole study: Ivuxolimab, which patients received intravenously every 2 weeks, was dosed at 0.01 to 10 mg/kg. Study-wide points: Partial responders at 0.1-3.0 mg/kg had among the lowest clonal expansion.

The protocol was immunoSEQ multiplex PCR, while the TCRdb copy is restricted to in-frame clones and leaves out a portion. The sample lists 77,000 or so clones, roughly 90% seen once, with over 0.75% in the top ten. With 4 bases clipped from V and 1 base from J, the junction kept 3 bases outside the gene matches. The CDR3 loop spans 14 amino acids. Germline CDR1 reads MNHEY; CDR2 reads SVGAGI. If patients had autoimmune disease history or systemic immunosuppression, they were excluded. The sampling schedule covered blood at baseline, cycle 4 day 1, and cycle 7 day 1. The TCR comes from an adult with an advanced solid tumor such as melanoma, head and neck, liver or kidney cancer. The sample in question was CD4+ or CD8+ T cells sorted from blood, obtained in a trial of the OX40 agonist ivuxolimab. The chain links TRBV6-5 to TRBJ1-1, with 7 bases matching TRBD1. The CDR3 is CASSWNRGNTEAFF. The CDR3 nucleotides read TGTGCCAGCAGTTGGAACAGGGGGAACACTGAAGCTTTCTTT.